The 32 T cell receptor beta chains in this list originate from one sample, sequenced in a study of blood T cells in healthy people across ages (dated by TCRdb to the mid-2010s). The library came from 5' RACE. Sequencing was carried out with an Illumina HiSeq 2500. A second PCR of about 6 to 11 cycles was run with a J-beta primer mix and a sample-barcoded 5' primer. TCRdb ran its own pipeline on the public reads, namely fastp trimming at Q25 and MiXCR clone calling, and kept in-frame beta chains. Here each entry gathers all rows of one CDR3 protein and keeps the most common genes and DNA. The sample table holds some 1.5 million distinct CDR3 sequences, of which approximately 43% were seen once. Of the sample, under 5% is held by the ten largest clones. Sequenced: blood. Source of these receptors: a young woman in good health.

This chain joins TRBV20-1 and TRBJ2-3; TRBD2 is a possible D gene (6 bases). Trimming took 6 bases from V and 7 from J, leaving 14 bases between them. Looked up from germline, CDR1 is DFQATT and CDR2 is SNEGSKA (reference sequence). The length of the CDR3 is 12 residues. The CDR3 DNA is TGCAGTGCCAGATCGGGGGATTATACGCAGTATTTT. This codes for CSARSGDYTQYF.

The table lists this clonotype with a few counts. The V gene is TRBV7-9, the J gene TRBJ2-7; D is unresolved. The CDR3 consists of 13 residues. Between the trimmed V and J ends, which lost 7 bases and 0 bases, there was a span of 10 bases. From germline, CDR1 is SEHNR and CDR2 FQNEAQ (reference sequence). DNA of the CDR3: TGTGCCAGCATGAAGGACGCCTCCTACGAGCAGTACTTC. This codes for CASMKDASYEQYF.

This clonotype was counted only a few times. The junction shows a germline mismatch at one end, possibly a read error. The CDR3 loop is CASSPYSLAGGRTDTQYF. In DNA form, the CDR3 reads TGTGCCAGCAGCCCCTACTCACTAGCGGGGGGACGCACGGATACGCAGTATTTT. The genes are TRBV3-1 and TRBJ2-3, with 12 bases aligning to TRBD2. The CDR3 is 18 amino acids. Germline values: CDR1 LGHDT, CDR2 YNNKEL (reference sequence).

This chain connects TRBV7-9 to TRBJ1-1; tentatively, D is TRBD1 (5 bases). The ends were cut back, 0 bases at V and 4 bases at J, with 12 bases in the middle. This CDR3 spans 15 amino acids. Germline loops: CDR1 SEHNR, CDR2 FQNEAQ (reference sequence). CDR3 protein: CASSLAQGMSTEAFF. CDR3 coding DNA: TGTGCCAGCAGCTTAGCGCAGGGAATGAGCACTGAAGCTTTCTTT.

This chain joins TRBV27 and TRBJ2-5; D not resolved. The assigned J gene may be wrong: the sequence end matches TRBJ2-7 better. Germline V gene lookup returns CDR1 MNHEY and CDR2 SMNVEV (reference sequence). The CDR3 extends over 12 amino acids. CDR3 sequence: CASRRWGYEQYF. The CDR3 region has the DNA TGTGCCAGCAGGAGATGGGGTTACGAGCAGTACTTC.

Turning to this clonotype: A much bigger clone sits one base away, suggesting this may be a read error. The chain links TRBV6-5 to TRBJ2-3, with TRBD2 matching 11 bases. The germline gives CDR1 MNHEY, CDR2 SVGAGI. The CDR3 length is 15 residues. Written as DNA, the CDR3 is TGTGCCGGCAGTACGACTAGCGGGGCCACAGATACGCAGTATTTT. As protein: CAGSTTSGATDTQYF.

V usage is TRBV4-3 and J usage is TRBJ2-1; D might be TRBD1 or TRBD2, each matching 5 bases. This CDR3 comprises 16 residues. Trimming stripped 0 bases from V and 6 bases from J, with 15 bases between. The germline V gene has CDR1 LGHNA and CDR2 YSLEER. The CDR3 reads CASSQDRAGSPNEQFF. The CDR3 nucleotides read TGCGCCAGCAGCCAAGATAGGGCAGGGAGTCCCAATGAGCAGTTCTTC.

This clonotype has only a few counts. The V call is TRBV27, the J call TRBJ2-4; a possible D gene is TRBD1 (6 bases). The CDR3 contains 13 residues. The V end was cut by 3 bases, the J end by 9 bases, with 12 bases between. Germline V gives CDR1 MNHEY, CDR2 SMNVEV (reference sequence). This CDR3 reads CASSFGGRSIQYF. The CDR3 coding sequence is TGTGCCAGCAGTTTTGGGGGCCGTAGCATTCAGTACTTC.

The V and J genes are TRBV7-2 and TRBJ2-1, with 12 positions matching TRBD2. Trimming cost V 5 bases and J 2 bases; bases outside gene matches: 22. The CDR3 length is 22 residues. Germline assignment: CDR1 SGHTA and CDR2 FQGNSA. The CDR3 sequence is CASSLALLPLAGGFLTYNEQFF. The DNA for the CDR3 is TGTGCCAGCAGCCTGGCCCTATTACCGCTAGCGGGAGGGTTTTTGACCTACAATGAGCAGTTCTTC.

This clonotype was detected only a few times. J is TRBJ1-1 and V is TRBV4-3; D gene unclear. Germline lookup yields CDR1 LGHNA and CDR2 YSLEER. The CDR3 consists of 12 residues. Trimming cost V 6 bases and J 4 bases, with 9 bases left between them. CDR3 loop: CASRGTATEAFF. CDR3 nucleotide sequence: TGCGCCAGCAGAGGTACGGCCACTGAAGCTTTCTTT.

This sequence joins TRBV28 and TRBJ2-3, with TRBD1 matching over 8 bases. Germline CDR1 and CDR2: MDHEN and SYDVKM. The CDR3 sequence is 16 residues long. V dropped 5 bases and J dropped 2; count of bases not matched to a gene: 9. The CDR3 nucleotides read TGTGCCAGCAGTGCCTCGCGGGACAGGTCCACAGATACGCAGTATTTT. Residues: CASSASRDRSTDTQYF.

The chain links TRBV9 to TRBJ1-4; 8 bases line up with TRBD1. V dropped 3 bases and J dropped 6; count of bases not matched to a gene: 7. This CDR3 has 15 amino acids. The germline V gene has CDR1 SGDLS and CDR2 YYNGEE. CDR3 amino acids: CASSAGQEGDEKLFF. The CDR3 DNA follows: TGTGCCAGCAGCGCGGGACAGGAAGGGGATGAAAAACTGTTTTTT.

This clonotype was recorded a few times. The rearrangement links TRBV27 to TRBJ2-1; TRBD2 might be the D (5 bases). From germline, CDR1 is MNHEY and CDR2 SMNVEV (reference sequence). V was pared by 7 bases and J by 4 bases, with 23 bases between. The CDR3 consists of 17 residues. Here the CDR3 reads CASNPGLASGYYNEQFF. The CDR3 coding sequence is TGTGCCAGCAATCCGGGCCTGGCCAGCGGTTATTACAATGAGCAGTTCTTC.

The chain carries TRBV2 and TRBJ2-7; 10 bases fit TRBD1. The CDR3 contains 13 residues. CDR1 is SNHLY, CDR2 FYNNEI, per germline. The V gene end was trimmed by 4 bases and the J gene end by 6 bases; junction bases not matched to a gene: 3. CDR3 coding DNA: TGTGCCAGCAGTGGACAGGGGGCGGGCGAGCAGTACTTC. Protein: CASSGQGAGEQYF.

Turning to this clonotype: One junction end does not reproduce the germline sequence, and a read error may be involved. V is TRBV7-2 and J is TRBJ2-5, with TRBD2 as a possible D gene (6 bases). The CDR3 has 13 residues. Germline V CDR1 and CDR2: SGHTA, FQGNSA. The CDR3, as DNA: TGTGCCAGCAGCGTAGCGGCCGTAGAGAACCAGTACTTC. This translates into CASSVAAVENQYF.

This clonotype was counted a few times. The chain joins TRBV12-3 or TRBV12-4 to TRBJ2-1, with 7 bases identical to TRBD1. V shed 1 base and J 10 bases; nucleotides not matched to a gene: 10. The CDR3 contains 15 residues. The CDR3 DNA reads as TGTGCCAGCAGTTTAGAGGGGTTGAGGGGGCAAGAGCAGTTCTTC. It translates to CASSLEGLRGQEQFF.

The V and J genes are TRBV18 and TRBJ2-1; 10 bases align to TRBD2. Germline V gives CDR1 KGHSH, CDR2 LQKENI. The length of the CDR3 is 16 residues. V dropped 7 bases and J dropped 2; count of bases not matched to a gene: 8. The CDR3 loop reads CASLSLAGVPYNEQFF. The CDR3 DNA is TGTGCCAGCTTATCCCTAGCGGGAGTCCCCTACAATGAGCAGTTCTTC.

The J gene is TRBJ1-3, the V gene TRBV28; 8 nucleotides match TRBD1. Germline CDR1 is MDHEN and CDR2 is SYDVKM. Losses at the gene ends were 8 bases for V and 3 bases for J; bases not matched to a gene: 3. The CDR3 runs to 13 residues. The CDR3 bases are TGTGCCAGCCCGACAGGGGATGGAAACACCATATATTTT. This gives the protein CASPTGDGNTIYF.

The chain uses TRBV11-2 and TRBJ1-1; weak D call: TRBD1 (5 bases). This CDR3 comprises 15 residues. CDR1 and CDR2 (germline): SGHAT, FQNNGV. V gave up 6 bases and J gave up 5 bases, with 19 bases separating them. The CDR3 loop reads CASRSISSGTTEAFF. The CDR3 DNA reads as TGTGCCAGCAGATCCATTTCCTCGGGGACGACTGAAGCTTTCTTT.

About this clonotype itself: Relative to the germline gene, one junction end is altered; a read error may explain this. CDR3 in amino acids: CAGSSQHPETQYF. In DNA, the CDR3 is TGTGCCGGCAGTTCCCAGCATCCCGAGACCCAGTACTTC. V and J are TRBV28 and TRBJ2-5; D uncertain. Germline V gene sequence: CDR1 MDHEN, CDR2 SYDVKM. This CDR3 is built from 13 residues.

This clonotype showed up just a few times. The chain carries TRBV9 and TRBJ2-7; D might be TRBD1 (6 bases). The V end lost 0 bases, the J end lost 6 bases, and 10 bases lay between the germline ends. This CDR3 has 13 amino acids. Per the germline V gene, CDR1 is SGDLS and CDR2 is YYNGEE. CDR3 protein: CASSVEGRGEQYF. The CDR3, as DNA: TGTGCCAGCAGCGTAGAAGGCAGGGGCGAGCAGTACTTC.

This clonotype appeared many times. V and J are TRBV29-1 and TRBJ2-1, with TRBD2 matching over 10 bases. Germline V gene data show CDR1 as SQVTM and CDR2 as ANQGSEA. Unmatched junction bases numbered 12, after V lost 5 bases and J lost 8 bases. The CDR3 runs 15 residues. The CDR3 sequence: CSVSSGRRGGDEQFF. Here the CDR3 DNA reads TGCAGCGTTTCTAGCGGGAGAAGGGGGGGCGATGAGCAGTTCTTC.

The chain has TRBV6-1 and TRBJ2-5; no definite D call. The V gene's germline CDR1 is MNHNS and CDR2 SASEGT. V lost 3 bases and J 4 bases, leaving 21 bases between the germline ends. The CDR3 contains 17 residues. The CDR3 DNA follows: TGTGCCAGCAGTGAGTTCTCGGTTGGCGGTTTTGGAGAGACCCAGTACTTC. Translation: CASSEFSVGGFGETQYF.

CDR3 DNA: TGTGCCAGCAGTGAGCGGGCAGCTAGCACAGATACGCAGTATTTT. It specifies CASSERAASTDTQYF. This chain joins TRBV2 and TRBJ2-3; TRBD2 might be the D (5 bases). V was cut by 3 bases and J by 0 bases, with 10 bases left in between. The CDR3 extends over 15 amino acids. Germline V gene lookup returns CDR1 SNHLY and CDR2 FYNNEI.

This chain joins TRBV2 and TRBJ2-3, with 8 bases fitting TRBD2. J gave up 5 bases and V 2 bases, and 12 bases lay outside the gene matches. Germline V gene data show CDR1 as SNHLY and CDR2 as FYNNEI. The CDR3 totals 17 residues. The CDR3: CASSESLAGSMLDTQYF. The CDR3, as DNA: TGTGCCAGCAGTGAATCCTTAGCGGGATCAATGTTAGATACGCAGTATTTT. Filled out from reference TRBV2 and TRBJ2-3, the complete variable domain reads EPEVTQTPSHQVTQMGQEVILRCVPISNHLYFYWYRQILGQKVEFLVSFYNNEISEKSEIFDDQFSVERPDGSNFTLKIRSTKLEDSAMYFCASSESLAGSMLDTQYFGPGTRLTVL.

This clonotype was seen ten or more times. This rearrangement joins TRBV12-3 or TRBV12-4 to TRBJ1-1; possibly TRBD1 for D (6 bases). Trimming removed 3 bases at V and 5 bases at J, with 7 bases between. The CDR3 is 12 amino acids. CDR3 sequence reads: CASSFRGTEAFF. DNA of the CDR3: TGTGCCAGCAGTTTTAGGGGGACTGAAGCTTTCTTT.

For the CDR3, the DNA is TGTGCCAGTAGTATCGGCAGCCTACCTTCATATACGCAGTATTTT. It encodes CASSIGSLPSYTQYF. The V and J genes are TRBV19 and TRBJ2-3; unclear D gene. The V end was cut by 3 bases, the J end by 7 bases, with 17 bases between. Germline CDR1 is LNHDA and CDR2 is SQIVND (reference sequence). The CDR3 length is 15 residues.

This clonotype was recorded a few times. The chain uses TRBV20-1 and TRBJ1-4; tentative D call: TRBD1 (6 bases). V dropped 0 bases and J dropped 5 bases, with 13 bases sitting between them. The CDR3 runs 15 residues. The germline CDR1 and CDR2 sequences are DFQATT and SNEGSKA (reference sequence). The DNA of the CDR3 is TGCAGTGCTAGAGATCTGGGGGCGCCCAATGAAAAACTGTTTTTT. It codes for CSARDLGAPNEKLFF.

This clonotype has a handful of counts. The chain uses TRBV6-6 and TRBJ1-5, with 7 nucleotides matching TRBD1. Germline values: CDR1 MNHNY, CDR2 SVGAGI (reference sequence). CDR3 size: 15 residues. Unmatched junction bases numbered 6, after V lost 5 bases and J lost 2 bases. DNA for the CDR3: TGTGCCAGCAGTATCAGGGGGGAAGGCAATCAGCCCCAGCATTTT. Translation gives CASSIRGEGNQPQHF.

The V and J genes are TRBV3-1 and TRBJ2-3; D gene unclear. V lost 0 bases and J lost 5, with 6 bases in between. Germline V gene lookup returns CDR1 LGHDT and CDR2 YNNKEL (reference sequence). This CDR3 contains 13 residues. The CDR3 protein is CASSQERRDTQYF. As DNA, the CDR3 is TGTGCCAGCAGCCAAGAAAGGAGAGATACGCAGTATTTT.

V usage is TRBV29-1 and J usage is TRBJ2-7, with no clear D. Germline-derived CDR1 and CDR2 are SQVTM and ANQGSEA. The CDR3 runs to 13 residues. Deletions cut 5 bases from V and 4 bases from J, with 15 bases between. The DNA of the CDR3 is TGCAGCGTTAGCCGGGCTCCCGTGTACGAGCAGTACTTC. Amino acid sequence: CSVSRAPVYEQYF.

This chain links TRBV7-2 with TRBJ1-1, with D unresolved. Germline V lookup: CDR1 SGHTA, CDR2 FQGNSA. CDR3 length: 15 residues. The V end lost 1 base, the J end lost 0 bases, and 9 bases lay between the germline ends. CDR3 DNA sequence: TGTGCCAGCAGCTTAGGGGGATGGGTGAACACTGAAGCTTTCTTT. This translates into CASSLGGWVNTEAFF.